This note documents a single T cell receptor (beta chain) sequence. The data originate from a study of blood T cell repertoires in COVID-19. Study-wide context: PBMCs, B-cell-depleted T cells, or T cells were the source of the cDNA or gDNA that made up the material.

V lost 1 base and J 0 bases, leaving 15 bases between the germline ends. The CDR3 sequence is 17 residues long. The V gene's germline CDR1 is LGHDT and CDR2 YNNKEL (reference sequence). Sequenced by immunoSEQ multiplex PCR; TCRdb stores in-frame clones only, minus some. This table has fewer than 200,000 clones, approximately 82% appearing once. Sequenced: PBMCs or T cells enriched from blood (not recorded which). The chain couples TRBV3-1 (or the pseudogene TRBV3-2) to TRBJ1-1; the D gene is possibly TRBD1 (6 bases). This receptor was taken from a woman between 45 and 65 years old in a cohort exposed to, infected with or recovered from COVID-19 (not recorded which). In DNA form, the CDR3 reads TGTGCCAGCAGCCAAGTAAGTCAGGGGCCTTTGAACACTGAAGCTTTCTTT. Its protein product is CASSQVSQGPLNTEAFF.